These T cell receptor beta chains were read from a single sample in a study of cytomegalovirus exposure and HLA in healthy donors. Some clones are missing from TCRdb's copy, which holds only in-frame ones; the method was immunoSEQ multiplex PCR. The sample carries around 150,000 clones, around 79% recorded once. Sequencing used PBMCs. The receptors shown here come from a male donor in good health and CMV-seronegative. Both conserved end residues are part of each CDR3. The D gene is left open where the match is weak. Some rows mark clone size as missing; the rest say once, few, many or name a class of expanded clone.

D gene: .
J gene: TRBJ1-4
V gene: TRBV5-5
clone size: .
CDR3 DNA: TGTGCCAGCAGCTTGGGCACTGGTGCGGTCGAAAAACTGTTTTTT
CDR3 protein: CASSLGTGAVEKLFF

D gene: .
J gene: TRBJ2-1
V gene: TRBV7-7
clone size: .
CDR3 DNA: TGTGCCAGCAGCCCCCACGTGGGAGGGGGCAATGAGCAGTTCTTC
CDR3 protein: CASSPHVGGGNEQFF

D gene: TRBD2
J gene: TRBJ2-3
V gene: TRBV10-3
clone size: .
CDR3 DNA: TGTGCCATCAGTGGACTAGCGGGTTTAGGGACAGATACGCAGTATTTT
CDR3 protein: CAISGLAGLGTDTQYF

D gene: .
J gene: TRBJ2-7
V gene: TRBV7-6
clone size: .
CDR3 DNA: TGTGCCAGCAGCTCTCGACTTCTCCCCTACGAGCAGTACTTC
CDR3 protein: CASSSRLLPYEQYF

D gene: .
J gene: TRBJ2-7
V gene: TRBV29-1
clone size: .
CDR3 DNA: TGCAGCGTTGAAGCGGCAGGGGACCCGTACGAGCAGTACTTC
CDR3 protein: CSVEAAGDPYEQYF

D gene: TRBD1
J gene: TRBJ1-2
V gene: TRBV5-4
clone size: .
CDR3 DNA: TGTGCCAGCAGCTTGGACAGGGGGCTTGGGGGCTACACCTTC
CDR3 protein: CASSLDRGLGGYTF

D gene: TRBD1
J gene: TRBJ2-7
V gene: TRBV18
clone size: .
CDR3 DNA: TGTGCCAGCTCACCACCGAACAGGGGGGTCTCCTACGAGCAGTACTTC
CDR3 protein: CASSPPNRGVSYEQYF

D gene: TRBD2
J gene: TRBJ2-6
V gene: TRBV9
clone size: few
CDR3 DNA: TGTGCCAGCAGCGTAGAGCTAGCGGGGGGGATTTTCTCTGGGGCCAACGTCCTGACTTTC
CDR3 protein: CASSVELAGGIFSGANVLTF

D gene: TRBD1
J gene: TRBJ1-5
V gene: TRBV4-1
clone size: once
CDR3 DNA: TGCGCCAGCAGCCAAAGACAGGGGGCAGAGGGGCAGCCCCAGCATTTT
CDR3 protein: CASSQRQGAEGQPQHF

D gene: .
J gene: TRBJ2-7
V gene: TRBV9
clone size: .
CDR3 DNA: TGTGCCAGCAGCGTAGACCCGGTTAGCTCCTACGAGCAGTACTTC
CDR3 protein: CASSVDPVSSYEQYF

D gene: TRBD1
J gene: TRBJ1-2
V gene: TRBV27
clone size: .
CDR3 DNA: TGTGCCAGCAGCCCGGGACAGGGCCTACCAAATGGCTACACCTTC
CDR3 protein: CASSPGQGLPNGYTF

D gene: .
J gene: TRBJ2-1
V gene: TRBV5-1
clone size: .
CDR3 DNA: TGCGCCAGCAGCTTGGGGGCGAGCGGTCCTTACAATGAGCAGTTCTTC
CDR3 protein: CASSLGASGPYNEQFF

D gene: .
J gene: TRBJ1-1
V gene: TRBV19
clone size: once
CDR3 DNA: TGTGCCAGTAGTATAGAATGGACATCGGACACTGAAGCTTTCTTT
CDR3 protein: CASSIEWTSDTEAFF

D gene: TRBD2
J gene: TRBJ2-3
V gene: TRBV11-2
clone size: .
CDR3 DNA: TGTGCCAGCAGCTTAAGTGACAGCGGGGCAGATACGCAGTATTTT
CDR3 protein: CASSLSDSGADTQYF

D gene: TRBD1
J gene: TRBJ2-7
V gene: TRBV30
clone size: .
CDR3 DNA: TGTGCCTGGAGCGGACGACAGGGTAGGGACGAGCAGTACTTC
CDR3 protein: CAWSGRQGRDEQYF

D gene: .
J gene: TRBJ1-3
V gene: TRBV7-2
clone size: .
CDR3 DNA: TGTGCCAGCAGCTTCGGACAGGGAAACACCATATATTTT
CDR3 protein: CASSFGQGNTIYF

D gene: .
J gene: TRBJ1-1
V gene: TRBV4-3
clone size: once
CDR3 DNA: TGCGCCAGCAGCCAAGTCGGACAAGGACACACTGAAGCTTTCTTT
CDR3 protein: CASSQVGQGHTEAFF

D gene: .
J gene: TRBJ1-2
V gene: TRBV6-5
clone size: .
CDR3 DNA: TGTGCCACCAAGCGACAGAATTCTAACTATGGCTACACCTTC
CDR3 protein: CATKRQNSNYGYTF

D gene: .
J gene: TRBJ2-2
V gene: TRBV7-2
clone size: .
CDR3 DNA: TGTGCCAGCAGCTTAGCTGTCTCTAGCGGGGAGCTGTTTTTT
CDR3 protein: CASSLAVSSGELFF